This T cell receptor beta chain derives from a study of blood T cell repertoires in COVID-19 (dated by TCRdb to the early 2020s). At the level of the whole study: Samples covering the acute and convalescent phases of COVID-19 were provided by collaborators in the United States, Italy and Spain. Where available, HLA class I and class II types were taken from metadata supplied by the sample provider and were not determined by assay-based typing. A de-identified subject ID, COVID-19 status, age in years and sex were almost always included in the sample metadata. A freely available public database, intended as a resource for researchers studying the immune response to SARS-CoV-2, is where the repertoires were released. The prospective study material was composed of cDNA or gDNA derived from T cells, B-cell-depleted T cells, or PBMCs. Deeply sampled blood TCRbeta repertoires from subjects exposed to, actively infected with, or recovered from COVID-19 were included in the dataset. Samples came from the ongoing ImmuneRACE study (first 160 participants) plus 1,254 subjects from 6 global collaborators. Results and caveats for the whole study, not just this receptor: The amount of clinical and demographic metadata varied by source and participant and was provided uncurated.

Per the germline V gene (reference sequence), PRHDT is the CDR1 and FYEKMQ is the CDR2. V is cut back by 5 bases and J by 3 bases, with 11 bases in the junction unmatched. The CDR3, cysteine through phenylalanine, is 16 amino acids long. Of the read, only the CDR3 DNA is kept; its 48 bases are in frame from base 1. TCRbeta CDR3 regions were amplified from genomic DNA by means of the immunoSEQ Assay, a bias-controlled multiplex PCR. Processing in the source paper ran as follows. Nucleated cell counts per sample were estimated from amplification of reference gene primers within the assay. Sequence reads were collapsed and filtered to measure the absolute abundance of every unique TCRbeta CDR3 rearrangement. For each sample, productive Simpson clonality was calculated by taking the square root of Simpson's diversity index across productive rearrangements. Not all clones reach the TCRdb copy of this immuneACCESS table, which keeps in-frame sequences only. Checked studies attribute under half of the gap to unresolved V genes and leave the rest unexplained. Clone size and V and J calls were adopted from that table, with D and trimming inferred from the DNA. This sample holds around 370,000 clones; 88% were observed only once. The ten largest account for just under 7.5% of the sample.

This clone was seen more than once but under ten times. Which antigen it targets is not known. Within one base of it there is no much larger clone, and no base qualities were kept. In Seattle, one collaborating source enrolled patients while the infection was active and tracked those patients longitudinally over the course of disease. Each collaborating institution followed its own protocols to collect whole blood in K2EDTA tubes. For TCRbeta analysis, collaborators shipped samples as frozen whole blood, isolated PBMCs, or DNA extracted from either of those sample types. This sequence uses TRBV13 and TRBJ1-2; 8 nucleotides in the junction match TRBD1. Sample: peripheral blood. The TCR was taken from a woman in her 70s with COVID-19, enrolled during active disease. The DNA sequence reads TGTGCCAGCAGCCCCCGGACAGGGAGTACCTACTATGGCTACACCTTC. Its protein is CASSPRTGSTYYGYTF. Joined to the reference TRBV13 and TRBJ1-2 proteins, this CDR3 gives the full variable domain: AAGVIQSPRHLIKEKRETATLKCYPIPRHDTVYWYQQGPGQDPQFLISFYEKMQSDKGSIPDRFSAQQFSDYHSELNMSSLELGDSALYFCASSPRTGSTYYGYTFGSGTRLTVV.